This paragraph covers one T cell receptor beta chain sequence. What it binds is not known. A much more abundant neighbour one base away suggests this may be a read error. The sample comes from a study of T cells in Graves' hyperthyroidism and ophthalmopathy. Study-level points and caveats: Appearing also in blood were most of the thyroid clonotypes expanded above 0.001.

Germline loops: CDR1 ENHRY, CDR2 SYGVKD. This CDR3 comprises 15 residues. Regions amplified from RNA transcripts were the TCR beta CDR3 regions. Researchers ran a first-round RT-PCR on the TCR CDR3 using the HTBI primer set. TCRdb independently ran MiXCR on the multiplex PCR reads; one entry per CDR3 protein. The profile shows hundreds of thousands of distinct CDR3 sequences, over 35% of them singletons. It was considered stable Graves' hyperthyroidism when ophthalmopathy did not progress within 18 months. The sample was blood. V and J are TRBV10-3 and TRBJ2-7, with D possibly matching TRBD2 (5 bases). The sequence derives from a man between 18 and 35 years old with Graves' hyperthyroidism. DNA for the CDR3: TGTGCCAGCAGTGGTGGTAATAGGGAAGCGGTAGAGCAGTACTTC. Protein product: CASSGGNREAVEQYF.